Each of the 21 T cell receptor beta chains below was sequenced from the same sample in a study of blood T cell repertoires in COVID-19. TCRdb's copy holds only in-frame clones and misses some; the assay was immunoSEQ multiplex PCR. The data contain 35,000 to 50,000 clones, roughly 84% of them singletons. Input material: peripheral blood. The receptors were sampled from a human donor in a cohort sampled during active COVID-19.

The chain is built from TRBV5-1 and TRBJ1-1; D is ambiguous. Trimming stripped 3 bases from V and 1 base from J, with 10 bases between. Germline-derived CDR1 and CDR2 are SGHRS and YFSETQ. This CDR3 comprises 14 residues. The CDR3 loop is CASSSPGRNTEAFF. The DNA for the CDR3 is TGCGCCAGCAGCTCCCCCGGGAGGAACACTGAAGCTTTCTTT.

V usage is TRBV5-1 and J usage is TRBJ2-5; 7 bases line up with TRBD2. Germline CDR1 reads SGHRS; CDR2 reads YFSETQ. There are 14 residues in the CDR3. Losses at the gene ends were 5 bases for V and 2 bases for J; bases not matched to a gene: 6. CDR3 in DNA: TGCGCCAGCAGTGGGGGACTACCTCAAGAGACCCAGTACTTC. Translating it yields CASSGGLPQETQYF.

The chain employs TRBV5-1 and TRBJ1-4, with D possibly being TRBD1 (6 bases). Between the trimmed V and J ends, which lost 0 bases and 6 bases, there was a span of 15 bases. Germline assignment: CDR1 SGHRS and CDR2 YFSETQ. This CDR3 contains 16 residues. CDR3 DNA sequence: TGCGCCAGCAGCTTGGCCTCAGGGGCGCGGGATGAAAAACTGTTTTTT. Its translation is CASSLASGARDEKLFF.

The J gene is TRBJ2-3, the V gene TRBV5-8; D gene uncertain. The ends were cut back, 4 bases at V and 6 bases at J, with 6 bases in the middle. The germline CDR1 and CDR2 sequences are SGHTS and YDEGEE. The CDR3 runs 11 residues. This chain's CDR3 is CASSPRDTQYF. The CDR3 coding sequence is TGTGCCAGCAGCCCCCGGGATACGCAGTATTTT.

The gene calls are TRBV6-6 and TRBJ2-2, with D perhaps TRBD2 (5 bases). CDR3 length equals 14 residues. Germline V gene sequence: CDR1 MNHNY, CDR2 SVGAGI (reference sequence). V was shortened by 6 bases and J by 5 bases, with 13 bases between the two germline ends. The CDR3 nucleotides are TGTGCCAGCAGAGAGGGCCGAGTTACCGGGGAGCTGTTTTTT. Residues: CASREGRVTGELFF.

The J gene is TRBJ2-1, the V gene TRBV7-9; 10 bases map to TRBD2. The CDR3 runs 16 residues. V lost 8 bases and J lost 8; bases outside the gene matches: 15. The germline V gene encodes CDR1 SEHNR and CDR2 FQNEAQ (reference sequence). CDR3 residues: CASGTNQRGGPYEQFF. Here the CDR3 DNA reads TGTGCCAGCGGTACCAATCAGCGGGGGGGCCCTTATGAGCAGTTCTTC.

The chain has TRBV5-1 and TRBJ2-7, with TRBD2 as a possible D gene (5 bases). V lost 0 bases and J 2 bases, leaving 9 bases between the germline ends. CDR3 size: 14 residues. In germline, CDR1 is SGHRS, CDR2 YFSETQ. The CDR3 loop reads CASSLGRAPYEQYF. The CDR3 DNA is TGCGCCAGCAGCTTGGGGCGGGCACCCTACGAGCAGTACTTC.

V is TRBV18 and J is TRBJ2-3; perhaps TRBD2 as D (6 bases). Between the trimmed V and J ends, which lost 3 bases and 9 bases, there was a span of 16 bases. The CDR3 consists of 14 residues. Germline V gene data show CDR1 as KGHSH and CDR2 as LQKENI. CDR3 sequence: CASSPGNLRGTQYF. Here the CDR3 DNA reads TGTGCCAGCTCACCGGGGAACCTACGGGGGACGCAGTATTTT.

The V call is TRBV5-6, the J call TRBJ2-2; D not certain. The CDR3 totals 13 residues. V was cut by 1 base and J by 7 bases, with 8 bases left in between. Germline V gene sequence: CDR1 SGHDT, CDR2 YYEEEE. The CDR3 region is CASSLLAVGELFF. In nucleotides, the CDR3 is TGTGCCAGCAGCTTGTTGGCGGTCGGGGAGCTGTTTTTT.

This chain links TRBV9 with TRBJ2-3; 11 bases line up with TRBD2. The CDR3 loop spans 14 amino acids. CDR1 and CDR2 (germline): SGDLS, YYNGEE. Trimming removed 3 bases from V and 5 bases from J; junction bases left unmatched: 2. The CDR3, as DNA: TGTGCCAGCAGCGCTAGCGGGGGGAGAGATACGCAGTATTTT. This sequence encodes CASSASGGRDTQYF.

The chain recombines TRBV5-4 with TRBJ1-2; TRBD1 matches at 7 bases. Trimming cost V 4 bases and J 8 bases; bases outside gene matches: 14. This CDR3 has 15 residues. From germline, CDR1 is SGHNT and CDR2 YYREEE (reference sequence). CDR3 sequence (DNA): TGTGCCAGCAGCCGAATTGGACAGGACAGAGGGGGCTACACCTTC. It is translated as CASSRIGQDRGGYTF.

This sequence joins TRBV4-2 and TRBJ1-1; possibly TRBD1 for D (6 bases). The V and J ends lost 6 bases and 0 bases respectively, with 14 bases between them. The V gene's germline CDR1 is LGHNA and CDR2 YNFKEQ. This CDR3 is built from 15 residues. CDR3: CASSHSDRLNTEAFF. DNA of the CDR3: TGTGCCAGCAGTCACTCCGACAGGTTGAACACTGAAGCTTTCTTT.

This chain joins TRBV25-1 and TRBJ1-1; D perhaps matches TRBD1 (5 bases). The CDR3 runs to 14 residues. The V gene lost 1 base and the J gene lost 7 bases, with 13 bases spanning the gap. Germline V CDR1 and CDR2: MGHDK, SYGVNS. CDR3 nucleotide sequence: TGTGCCAGCAGTGAATCGGGACTGTTGGGTGAAGCTTTCTTT. Its translation is CASSESGLLGEAFF.

The chain has TRBV20-1 and TRBJ2-7; maybe TRBD1 (5 bases). The CDR3 totals 12 residues. The germline V gene has CDR1 DFQATT and CDR2 SNEGSKA (reference sequence). The ends were cut back, 3 bases at V and 5 bases at J, with 11 bases in the middle. The CDR3 loop is CSASSRAHEQYF. The CDR3 DNA reads TGCAGTGCTAGTTCCAGGGCCCACGAGCAGTACTTC.

The rearrangement links TRBV9 to TRBJ1-3; 9 positions agree with TRBD1. V shed 2 bases and J 2 bases; nucleotides not matched to a gene: 2. Germline V gene sequence: CDR1 SGDLS, CDR2 YYNGEE. The CDR3 extends over 15 amino acids. CDR3: CASSVGDRAGNTIYF. In nucleotides, the CDR3 is TGTGCCAGCAGCGTCGGGGACAGGGCTGGAAACACCATATATTTT.

The table lists this clone with a count of one. This chain links TRBV5-3 with TRBJ1-1; a weak D match, TRBD1 (5 bases). Being an ORF, TRBV5-3 has a function that is uncertain. This CDR3 region has 18 residues. Trimming took off 4 bases at V and 0 bases at J, with 22 bases between the two ends. The CDR3 coding sequence is TGTGCCAGAAGCCAGGGTCTTTCCAGAGACGTCTTGAACACTGAAGCTTTCTTT. Protein: CARSQGLSRDVLNTEAFF.

This clone showed up just a few times. The gene calls are TRBV4-1 and TRBJ2-2; 12 bases fit TRBD2. V was clipped by 1 base and J by 5 bases; unmatched bases: 8. This CDR3 region has 18 residues. Germline V CDR1 and CDR2: MGHRA, YSYEKL. The CDR3 DNA is TGCGCCAGCAGCCAAGGGTCGCTAGCGGGGGGGCGAACCGGGGAGCTGTTTTTT. This encodes CASSQGSLAGGRTGELFF.

This rearrangement joins TRBV5-8 to TRBJ2-5; tentative D call: TRBD2 (6 bases). The CDR3 contains 15 residues. Germline loops: CDR1 SGHTS, CDR2 YDEGEE. Trimming pared 2 bases from V and 5 bases from J, leaving 16 bases between. This chain's CDR3 is CASSLGGSRHETQYF. The CDR3 region has the DNA TGTGCCAGCAGCTTAGGAGGGTCTCGGCACGAGACCCAGTACTTC.

The chain combines TRBV10-3 with TRBJ2-2; D may be TRBD2 (6 bases). This CDR3 has 16 amino acids. Germline V lookup: CDR1 ENHRY, CDR2 SYGVKD. The V gene lost 2 bases and the J gene lost 3 bases, with 13 bases spanning the gap. The CDR3 reads CAISEGVSGYTGELFF. Written as DNA, the CDR3 is TGTGCCATCAGTGAGGGGGTTAGCGGCTACACCGGGGAGCTGTTTTTT.

V gene TRBV7-2 combines with J gene TRBJ1-2; D unresolved. V was pared by 1 base and J by 8 bases, with 11 bases between. The length of the CDR3 is 13 residues. Germline V gene lookup returns CDR1 SGHTA and CDR2 FQGNSA. The CDR3: CASSLERGTGYTF. CDR3 nucleotides: TGTGCCAGCAGCTTAGAACGGGGAACGGGCTACACCTTC.

The CDR3 region is CASSQAAAGQTNTEAFF. Written as DNA, the CDR3 is TGCGCCAGCAGCCAAGCCGCAGCTGGACAAACGAACACTGAAGCTTTCTTT. V is TRBV4-1 and J is TRBJ1-1; TRBD1 might be the D (5 bases). CDR1 MGHRA and CDR2 YSYEKL come from the germline V gene. The CDR3 is 17 residues long. V dropped 1 base and J dropped 1 base, with 16 bases sitting between them.